The 5 T cell receptor beta chains below all came from one sample that was sequenced in a study of blood T cell repertoires in COVID-19. Sequencing used immunoSEQ multiplex PCR; TCRdb keeps in-frame clones, though not all of them. In the table there are about 180,000 clones, 88% of which are singletons. The sample consisted of peripheral blood. The receptors here all came from a woman in her thirties with acute or convalescent COVID-19.

The rearrangement joins TRBV27 to TRBJ1-2, with D perhaps matching TRBD1 (5 bases). The germline V and J ends were trimmed by 10 bases and 1 base, with 13 bases remaining between them. CDR1 is MNHEY, CDR2 SMNVEV, per germline (reference sequence). This CDR3 contains 13 residues. CDR3 sequence reads: CAIATANNYGYTF. The DNA for the CDR3 is TGTGCCATCGCGACAGCGAATAACTATGGCTACACCTTC.

The chain has TRBV29-1 and TRBJ2-1, with 7 bases fitting TRBD2. The CDR3 runs to 14 residues. Germline lookup yields CDR1 SQVTM and CDR2 ANQGSEA. The CDR3 reads CTSAKLVAGNEQFF. In DNA form, the CDR3 reads TGCACCAGCGCCAAGTTGGTAGCGGGTAATGAGCAGTTCTTC.

V is TRBV28 and J is TRBJ2-1, with a weak D call TRBD2 (5 bases). CDR3 length: 14 residues. Germline loops: CDR1 MDHEN, CDR2 SYDVKM. The germline V and J ends were trimmed by 1 base and 8 bases, with 12 bases remaining between them. The CDR3 bases are TGTGCCAGCAGTTTATCCCCTAGCATGCATGAGCAGTTCTTC. Its translation: CASSLSPSMHEQFF. Supplemented by reference TRBV28 and TRBJ2-1, the full variable domain reads DVKVTQSSRYLVKRTGEKVFLECVQDMDHENMFWYRQDPGLGLRLIYFSYDVKMKEKGDIPEGYSVSREKKERFSLILESASTNQTSMYLCASSLSPSMHEQFFGPGTRLTVL.

This rearrangement joins TRBV30 to TRBJ2-5; 11 nucleotides match TRBD2. The V gene end was trimmed by 3 bases and the J gene end by 1 base; junction bases not matched to a gene: 7. The CDR3 sequence is 16 residues long. Germline values: CDR1 GTSNPN, CDR2 SVGIG (reference sequence). In nucleotides, the CDR3 is TGTGCCTGGAGACTAGCGGGAGTCCCCCGCCAAGAGACCCAGTACTTC. This encodes CAWRLAGVPRQETQYF.

The gene calls are TRBV23-1 and TRBJ1-5; D remains unclear. TRBV23-1 is marked as an open reading frame, function uncertain. CDR3 length: 15 amino acids. V lost 0 bases, J lost 7 bases, and 13 bases lay in between. The CDR3 loop reads CASSQSSREAQPQHF. CDR3 nucleotide sequence: TGCGCCAGCAGTCAATCGTCAAGGGAGGCACAGCCCCAGCATTTT.